Detailed here is one T cell receptor beta chain. The participants were between about 18 and 90 years old and came from under 25 US areas. The CDR3 has 16 amino acids. Trimming removed 6 bases from V and 0 bases from J, with 15 bases in between. Germline CDR1 SNHLY, CDR2 FYNNEI. These data come from a study of blood T cell repertoires in COVID-19. Study as a whole: PBMCs, B-cell-depleted T cells, or T cells were the source of the cDNA or gDNA that made up the material.

The table came from immunoSEQ multiplex PCR; TCRdb's copy has only in-frame clones and leaves some out. The sample consists of around 260,000 clones, 84% of them appearing once. Specimen: PBMCs or T cells enriched from blood (not recorded which). The receptor was derived from a man between 25 and 39 years old with acute COVID-19. V is TRBV2 and J is TRBJ1-5, with a weak D call TRBD1 (5 bases). CDR3 coding DNA: TGTGCCAGCAGGCGTAGCGGGGGTAGTAGCAATCAGCCCCAGCATTTT. Protein sequence: CASRRSGGSSNQPQHF.